This TCR beta chain is drawn from a study of blood T cell repertoires in COVID-19. Germline V gives CDR1 LGHNA, CDR2 YSLEER. The trim removed 3 bases at V and 0 bases at J, leaving 5 bases unmatched. The CDR3 is 17 amino acids. TCRdb keeps only in-frame clones here, not all; method: immunoSEQ multiplex PCR. The data contain about 300,000 clones, around 87% of them singletons. The sample consisted of peripheral blood. The source is a man between 65 and 85 years old with acute or convalescent COVID-19. J is TRBJ2-5 and V is TRBV4-3; 12 bases are shared with TRBD2. CDR3: CASSHDLAGGNQETQYF. The CDR3 region has the DNA TGCGCCAGCAGCCACGATCTAGCGGGGGGGAACCAAGAGACCCAGTACTTC.